The sequence of this T cell receptor (beta chain) was determined in a study of regulatory and conventional T cells in RAG deficiency listed by TCRdb under 2017. With regard to the full study: High-throughput TCR beta sequencing was used to compare the diversity and composition of the Treg, conventional CD4+ and CD8+ T cell repertoires of RAG-deficient patients with those of healthy controls.

Before genomic DNA extraction, conventional CD4+ T cells were purified from blood as CD25-low CD127-high cells. Repertoire analyses used roughly 8 healthy control donors as the comparison group. What the study reported, not specific to this receptor: Compared with controls, Omenn syndrome and CID/AS patients had approximately 95-fold fewer unique TCR beta sequences in Treg cells, whereas the reduction in the other subsets was approximately 9.8-fold. Some T-cell subset analyses were not performed for some subjects. RAG-deficient patients showed markedly lower Shannon entropy and higher Simpson indices than control T-cell subpopulations. All patient T-cell subsets had shorter CDR3 lengths; Omenn syndrome patients showed >80% Treg-Tconv repertoire overlap at nucleotide and amino acid level. The CD25-high CD127-low cells sorted from Omenn syndrome patients may be peripherally activated cells rather than true Treg cells.

Comment on this clone: This receptor's antigen is unknown. The input lacks base qualities; no much larger clone sits a single base away.

The CDR3 spans 16 residues, from the cysteine through the phenylalanine. Just the 48-base CDR3 DNA is kept, in frame starting at base 1. The junction shows trimming of 0 bases on V and 5 bases on J, and the gene matches do not reach 5 bases of it. Sequences MGHRA (CDR1) and YSYEKL (CDR2) are obtained from the germline V gene. The library relied on the immunoSEQ multiplex PCR assay. Rearranged TCR beta chain products were amplified from the genomic DNA of sorted T-cell subsets and were then sequenced. From the authors' description of their analysis: Shannon entropy and Simpson indices were used to measure how diverse the repertoire of productive TCR beta rearrangements was. Clonal expansion was assessed using the summed frequency of the 100 most abundant productive TCR beta clonotypes among total reads. The TRB repertoires were scored with a self-reactivity index built on which amino acids appear at CDR3beta positions 6 and 7. Repertoire analyses used two-way ANOVA; flow cytometric analyses used Student t or Mann-Whitney tests. Entries here come from immuneACCESS through TCRdb and include only in-frame sequences with V and J called. Some clones fail to appear in such tables; in the studies checked, an unresolved V gene covers under half of the shortfall, and the cause of the remainder is unknown. Clonal size and the V and J genes are those of that table, whereas D and trimming came from the DNA. Within this sample are about 30,000 clones, with about 75% of them counted one time only. Jointly, the top ten make up roughly 3% of the sample.

These data were likewise used in another study, on regulatory T cells. Drawing on the second study: The multiplex PCR relied on 52 forward TRBV primers and 13 reverse TRBJ primers, and amplification bias was corrected through assay-based and computational methods. Restricted unique TRB V-J pairs and skewed V and J gene usage were observed in patient repertoires, most markedly in regulatory T cells. Between CD3G-deficient patients and healthy controls, the study compared T-cell receptor beta repertoires in sorted regulatory T cells, conventional CD4+ T cells and CD8+ T cells. Ficoll density separation was used to isolate peripheral blood mononuclear cells. Rearranged TRB loci were amplified from genomic DNA by multiplex PCR within the immunoSEQ assay. TRB amplicons were sequenced using an Illumina HiSeq platform. Custom algorithms error-filtered the raw sequences and aligned them to reference gene sequences, after which the immunoSEQ online tools were used for analysis. Frequencies of productive and nonproductive TRB rearrangements were evaluated among both unique and total sequences. For group comparisons, t tests, Mann-Whitney tests or two-way ANOVA were performed in Prism software.

The chain uses TRBV4-1 and TRBJ1-4; 8 bases in between match TRBD1. The sequence was obtained from a human donor in good health. Sequencing was done on a sample of CD4+ effector T cells sorted from blood. The nucleotide sequence reads as follows: TGCGCCAGCAGCCAAGAAAGGGGGACAGGAAATGAAAAACTGTTTTTT. This gives the protein CASSQERGTGNEKLFF.